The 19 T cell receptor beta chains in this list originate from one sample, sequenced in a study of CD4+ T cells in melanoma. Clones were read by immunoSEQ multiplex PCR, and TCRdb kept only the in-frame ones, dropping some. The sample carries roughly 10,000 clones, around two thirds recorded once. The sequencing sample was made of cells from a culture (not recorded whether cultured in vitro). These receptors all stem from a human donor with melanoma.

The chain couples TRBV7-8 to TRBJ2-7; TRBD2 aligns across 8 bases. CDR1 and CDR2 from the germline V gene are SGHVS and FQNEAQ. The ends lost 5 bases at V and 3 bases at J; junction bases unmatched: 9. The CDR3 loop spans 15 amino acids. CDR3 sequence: CASSPGGDPRYEQYF. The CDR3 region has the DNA TGTGCCAGCAGCCCCGGGGGGGATCCGCGCTACGAGCAGTACTTC.

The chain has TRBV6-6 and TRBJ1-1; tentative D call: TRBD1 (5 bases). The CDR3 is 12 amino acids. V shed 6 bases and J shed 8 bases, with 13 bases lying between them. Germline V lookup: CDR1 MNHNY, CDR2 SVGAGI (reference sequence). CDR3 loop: CASREGPGEAFF. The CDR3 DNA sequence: TGTGCCAGCAGAGAGGGGCCGGGCGAAGCTTTCTTT.

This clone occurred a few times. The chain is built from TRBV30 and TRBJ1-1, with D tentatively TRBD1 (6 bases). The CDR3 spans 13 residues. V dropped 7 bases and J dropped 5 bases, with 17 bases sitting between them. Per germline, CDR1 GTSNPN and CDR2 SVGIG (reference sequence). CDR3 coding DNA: TGTGCCTTCTTGCGGCAGGGGTATACTGAAGCTTTCTTT. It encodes CAFLRQGYTEAFF. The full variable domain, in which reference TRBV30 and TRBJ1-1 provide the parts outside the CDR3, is SQTIHQWPATLVQPVGSPLSLECTVEGTSNPNLYWYRQAAGRGLQLLFYSVGIGQISSEVPQNLSASRPQDRQFILSSKKLLLSDSGFYLCAFLRQGYTEAFFGQGTRLTVV.

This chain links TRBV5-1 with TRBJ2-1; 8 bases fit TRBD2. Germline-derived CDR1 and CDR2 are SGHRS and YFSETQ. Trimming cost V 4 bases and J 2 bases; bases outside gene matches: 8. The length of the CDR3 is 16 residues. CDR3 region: CASSLRGGSAYNEQFF. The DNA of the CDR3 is TGCGCCAGCAGCCTACGGGGGGGGAGTGCCTACAATGAGCAGTTCTTC.

CDR3 DNA sequence: TGTGCCAGAGGTACACCTATTAACCTGCCCCTGTATGGCTACACCTTC. It translates to CARGTPINLPLYGYTF. The V and J genes are TRBV2 and TRBJ1-2; D not resolved. V was shortened by 9 bases and J by 5 bases, with 25 bases between the two germline ends. Germline-derived CDR1 and CDR2 are SNHLY and FYNNEI. The CDR3 has 16 amino acids.

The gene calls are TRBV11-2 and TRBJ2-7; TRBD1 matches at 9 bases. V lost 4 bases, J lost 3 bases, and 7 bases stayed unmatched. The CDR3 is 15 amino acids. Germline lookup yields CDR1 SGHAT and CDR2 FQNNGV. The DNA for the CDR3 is TGTGCCAGCAGCTCTCAAGACAGGGGGTTCTACGAGCAGTACTTC. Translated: CASSSQDRGFYEQYF.

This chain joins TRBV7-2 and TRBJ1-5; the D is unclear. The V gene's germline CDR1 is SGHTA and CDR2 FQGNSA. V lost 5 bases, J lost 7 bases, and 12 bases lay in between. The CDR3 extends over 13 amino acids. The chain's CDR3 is CASSPVAIQPQHF. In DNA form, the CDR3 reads TGTGCCAGCAGCCCGGTTGCCATCCAGCCCCAGCATTTT.

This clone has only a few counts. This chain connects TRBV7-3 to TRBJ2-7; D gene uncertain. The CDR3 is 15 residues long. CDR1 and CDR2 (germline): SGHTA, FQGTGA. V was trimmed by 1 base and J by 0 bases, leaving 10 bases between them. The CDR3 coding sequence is TGTGCCAGCAGCTTAAAGGGTAGGAGCTCCTACGAGCAGTACTTC. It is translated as CASSLKGRSSYEQYF.

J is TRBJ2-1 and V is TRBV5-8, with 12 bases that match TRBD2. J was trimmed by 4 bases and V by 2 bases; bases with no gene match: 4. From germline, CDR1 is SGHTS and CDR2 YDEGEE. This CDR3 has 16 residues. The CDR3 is CASSFKTSGGYNEQFF. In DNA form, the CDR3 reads TGTGCCAGCAGCTTTAAGACTAGCGGGGGTTACAATGAGCAGTTCTTC.

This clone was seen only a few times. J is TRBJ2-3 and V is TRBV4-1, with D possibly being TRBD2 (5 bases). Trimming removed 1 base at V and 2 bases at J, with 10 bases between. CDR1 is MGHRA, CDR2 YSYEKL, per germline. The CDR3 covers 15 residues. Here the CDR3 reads CASSQGYGDTDTQYF. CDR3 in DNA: TGCGCCAGCAGCCAAGGATACGGGGACACAGATACGCAGTATTTT.

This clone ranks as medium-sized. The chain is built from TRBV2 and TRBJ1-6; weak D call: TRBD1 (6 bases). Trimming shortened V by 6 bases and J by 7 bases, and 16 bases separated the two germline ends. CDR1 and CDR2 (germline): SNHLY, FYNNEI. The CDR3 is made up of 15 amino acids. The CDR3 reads CASSPPGHPNSPLHF. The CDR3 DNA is TGTGCCAGCAGCCCCCCGGGACACCCGAATTCACCCCTCCACTTT.

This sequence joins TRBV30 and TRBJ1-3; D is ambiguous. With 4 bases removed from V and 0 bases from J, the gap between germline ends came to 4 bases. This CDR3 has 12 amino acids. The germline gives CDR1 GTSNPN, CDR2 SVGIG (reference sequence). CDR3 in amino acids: CAWKGSGNTIYF. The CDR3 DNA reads TGTGCCTGGAAGGGCTCTGGAAACACCATATATTTT.

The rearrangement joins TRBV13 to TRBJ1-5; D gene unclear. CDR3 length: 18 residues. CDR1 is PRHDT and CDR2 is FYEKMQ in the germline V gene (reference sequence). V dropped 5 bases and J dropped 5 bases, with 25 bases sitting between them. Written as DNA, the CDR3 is TGTGCCAGCAGCCCGATAATACCCCTGAAGACCTACTATCAGCCCCAGCATTTT. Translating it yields CASSPIIPLKTYYQPQHF.

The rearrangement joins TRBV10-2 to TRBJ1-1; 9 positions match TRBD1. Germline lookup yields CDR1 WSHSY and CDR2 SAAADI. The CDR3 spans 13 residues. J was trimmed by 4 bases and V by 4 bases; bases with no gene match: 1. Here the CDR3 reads CASSVTGGTEAFF. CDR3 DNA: TGCGCCAGCAGTGTGACAGGGGGCACTGAAGCTTTCTTT.

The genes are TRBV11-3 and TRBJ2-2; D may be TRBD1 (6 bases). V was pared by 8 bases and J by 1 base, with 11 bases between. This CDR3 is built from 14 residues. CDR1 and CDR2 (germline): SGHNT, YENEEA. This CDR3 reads CASAGRGNTGELFF. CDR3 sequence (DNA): TGTGCCAGCGCGGGCAGGGGGAACACCGGGGAGCTGTTTTTT.

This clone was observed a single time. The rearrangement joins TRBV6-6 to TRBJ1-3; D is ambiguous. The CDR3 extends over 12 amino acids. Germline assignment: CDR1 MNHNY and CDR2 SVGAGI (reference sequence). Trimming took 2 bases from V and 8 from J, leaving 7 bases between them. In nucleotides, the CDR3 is TGTGCCAGCAGTTACGAGGGTCACACCATATATTTT. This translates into CASSYEGHTIYF.

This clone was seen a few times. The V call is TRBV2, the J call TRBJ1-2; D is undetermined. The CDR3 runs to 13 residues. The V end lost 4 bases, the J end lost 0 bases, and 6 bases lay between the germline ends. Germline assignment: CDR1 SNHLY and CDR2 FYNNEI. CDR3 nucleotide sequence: TGTGCCAGCAGTGCAACAGCTAACTATGGCTACACCTTC. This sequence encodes CASSATANYGYTF. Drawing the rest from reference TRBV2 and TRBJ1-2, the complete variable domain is EPEVTQTPSHQVTQMGQEVILRCVPISNHLYFYWYRQILGQKVEFLVSFYNNEISEKSEIFDDQFSVERPDGSNFTLKIRSTKLEDSAMYFCASSATANYGYTFGSGTRLTVV.

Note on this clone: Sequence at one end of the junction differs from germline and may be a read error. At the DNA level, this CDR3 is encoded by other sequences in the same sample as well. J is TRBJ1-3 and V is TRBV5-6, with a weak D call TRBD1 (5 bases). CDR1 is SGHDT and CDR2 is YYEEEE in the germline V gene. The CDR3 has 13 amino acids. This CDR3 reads CASSRGPASGIYF. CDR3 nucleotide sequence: TGCGCCAGCAGTCGGGGACCGGCGAGCGGCATATATTTT.

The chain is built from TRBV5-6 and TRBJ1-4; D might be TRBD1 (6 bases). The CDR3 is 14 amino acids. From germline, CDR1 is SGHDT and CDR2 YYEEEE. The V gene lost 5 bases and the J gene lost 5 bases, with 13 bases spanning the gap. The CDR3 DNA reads TGTGCCAGCAGACTGGACAGCACCAATGAAAAACTGTTTTTT. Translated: CASRLDSTNEKLFF.